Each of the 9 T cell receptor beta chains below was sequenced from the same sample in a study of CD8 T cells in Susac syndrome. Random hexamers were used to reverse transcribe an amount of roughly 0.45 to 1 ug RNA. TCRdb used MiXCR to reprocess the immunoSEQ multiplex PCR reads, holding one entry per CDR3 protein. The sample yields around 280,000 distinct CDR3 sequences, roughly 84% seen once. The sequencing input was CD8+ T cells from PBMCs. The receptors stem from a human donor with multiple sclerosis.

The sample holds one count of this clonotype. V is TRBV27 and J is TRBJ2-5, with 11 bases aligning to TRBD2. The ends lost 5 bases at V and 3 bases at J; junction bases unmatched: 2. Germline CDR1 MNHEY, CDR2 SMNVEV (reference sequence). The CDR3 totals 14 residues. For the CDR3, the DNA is TGTGCCAGCAGTGCGGGACTAGCGGAAGAGACCCAGTACTTC. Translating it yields CASSAGLAEETQYF.

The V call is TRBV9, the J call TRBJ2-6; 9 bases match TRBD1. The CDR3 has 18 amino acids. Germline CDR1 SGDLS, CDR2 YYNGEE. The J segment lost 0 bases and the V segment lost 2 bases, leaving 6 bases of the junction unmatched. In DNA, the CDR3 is TGTGCCAGCAGCGTCCGGGACAGGGTGAACTCTGGGGCCAACGTCCTGACTTTC. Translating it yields CASSVRDRVNSGANVLTF. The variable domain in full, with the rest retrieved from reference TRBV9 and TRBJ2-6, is DSGVTQTPKHLITATGQRVTLRCSPRSGDLSVYWYQQSLDQGLQFLIQYYNGEERAKGNILERFSAQQFPDLHSELNLSSLELGDSALYFCASSVRDRVNSGANVLTFGAGSRLTVL.

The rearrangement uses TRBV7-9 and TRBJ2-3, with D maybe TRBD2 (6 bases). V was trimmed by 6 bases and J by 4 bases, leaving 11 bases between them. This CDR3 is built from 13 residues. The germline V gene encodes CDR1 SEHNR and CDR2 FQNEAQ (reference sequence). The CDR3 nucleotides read TGTGCCAGCAGACGGGAGAACCCAGATACGCAGTATTTT. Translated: CASRRENPDTQYF. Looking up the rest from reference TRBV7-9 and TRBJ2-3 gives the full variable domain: DTGVSQNPRHKITKRGQNVTFRCDPISEHNRLYWYRQTLGQGPEFLTYFQNEAQLEKSRLLSDRFSAERPKGSFSTLEIQRTEQGDSAMYLCASRRENPDTQYFGPGTRLTVL.

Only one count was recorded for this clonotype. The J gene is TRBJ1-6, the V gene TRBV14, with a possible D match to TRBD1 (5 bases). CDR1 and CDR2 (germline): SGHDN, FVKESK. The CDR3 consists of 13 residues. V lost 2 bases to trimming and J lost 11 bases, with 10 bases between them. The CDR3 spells CASSQSGPPPLHF. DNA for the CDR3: TGTGCCAGCAGCCAATCAGGGCCGCCACCCCTCCACTTT.

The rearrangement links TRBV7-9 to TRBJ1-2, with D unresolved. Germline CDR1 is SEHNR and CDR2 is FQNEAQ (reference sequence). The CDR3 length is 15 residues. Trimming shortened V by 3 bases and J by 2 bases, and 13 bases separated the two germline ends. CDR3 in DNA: TGTGCCAGCAGCTTTCGGGAGAGGGCCAACTATGGCTACACCTTC. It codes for CASSFRERANYGYTF.

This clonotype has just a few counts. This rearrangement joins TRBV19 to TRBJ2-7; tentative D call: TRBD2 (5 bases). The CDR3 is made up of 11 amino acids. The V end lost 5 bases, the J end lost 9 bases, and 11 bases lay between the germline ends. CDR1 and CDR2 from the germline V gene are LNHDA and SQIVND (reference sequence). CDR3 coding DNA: TGTGCCAGTAGTTTCGGGGATTGGCAGTACTTC. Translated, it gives CASSFGDWQYF.

CDR3 bases: TGTGCCAGCAGCTTGGGACAGGGGTACCCCGGGGAGCTGTTTTTT. Protein: CASSLGQGYPGELFF. This chain connects TRBV5-4 to TRBJ2-2, with 8 positions matching TRBD1. Looked up from germline, CDR1 is SGHNT and CDR2 is YYREEE (reference sequence). The CDR3 is made up of 15 amino acids. The V and J ends lost 0 bases and 6 bases, in that order; junction bases with no gene match: 4. Full variable domain (missing parts from reference TRBV5-4 and TRBJ2-2): ETGVTQSPTHLIKTRGQQVTLRCSSQSGHNTVSWYQQALGQGPQFIFQYYREEENGRGNFPPRFSGLQFPNYSSELNVNALELDDSALYLCASSLGQGYPGELFFGEGSRLTVL.

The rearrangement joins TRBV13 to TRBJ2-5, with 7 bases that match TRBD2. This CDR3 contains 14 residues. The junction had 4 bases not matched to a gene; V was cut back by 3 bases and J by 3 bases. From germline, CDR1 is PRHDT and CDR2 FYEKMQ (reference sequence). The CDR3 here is CASSFGREEETQYF. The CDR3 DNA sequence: TGTGCCAGCAGCTTCGGACGGGAGGAAGAGACCCAGTACTTC. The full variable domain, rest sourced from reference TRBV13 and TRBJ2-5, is AAGVIQSPRHLIKEKRETATLKCYPIPRHDTVYWYQQGPGQDPQFLISFYEKMQSDKGSIPDRFSAQQFSDYHSELNMSSLELGDSALYFCASSFGREEETQYFGPGTRLLVL.

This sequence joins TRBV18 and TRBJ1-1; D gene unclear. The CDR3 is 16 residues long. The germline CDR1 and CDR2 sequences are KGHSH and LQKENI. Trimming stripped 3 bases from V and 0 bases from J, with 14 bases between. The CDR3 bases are TGTGCCAGCTCACCCTGGGAGGGAGGCATGAACACTGAAGCTTTCTTT. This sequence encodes CASSPWEGGMNTEAFF.